The subject of this entry is one TCR beta chain. This clonotype was found a few times. Its antigen specificity is not known. Base qualities are not recorded, but no much larger clone differs from it by a single base. For memory conventional CD4 T cells, the sort was based on CD4+ CD45RA- CD25- cells. Tumor-draining lymph nodes were classified as non-invaded or invaded according to absence or presence of metastatic tumor cells. Before staining and sorting, a Miltenyi Pan T Cell isolation kit was used to pre-enrich the T cells. Immunohistochemistry for estrogen receptor, progesterone receptor, HER2 and Ki-67 was used to characterize the primary tumors. Within a few hours after surgery, fresh surgical tissue was processed by cutting the tissue into small fragments. Tissue fragments were enzymatically digested with Liberase TL plus DNase for under 25 minutes and were then filtered through a 40-micrometer strainer. Sorting used a BD FACS Aria II with about 98-99% purity, after DAPI live/dead staining. The sorted cells were lysed in TCL buffer, and a Norgen Single Cell RNA purification kit, including DNase treatment, was used to purify the RNA.

This entry is derived from a study of draining lymph node invasion in breast cancer (dated by TCRdb to about 2020). Turning to the overall study: Nodal metastasis was diagnosed by histology and cytokeratin immunohistochemistry, and confirmation was obtained by EpCAM/CD45 flow cytometry. A separate targeted assay used bulk TCR-beta CDR3 sequencing to compare sorted memory regulatory T cells with memory conventional CD4 T cells across breast cancer tissues. From each patient, matched non-invaded and tumor-invaded tumor-draining lymph nodes and the primary tumor were collected, and both Treg and Tconv subsets were profiled. In the separate targeted TCR sequencing, lymph nodes from five or six patients were covered, and primary tumors were sequenced for three of those patients.

The full study reports these points: Within each tissue, roughly 13-22% of Treg TCRs were also found among Tconvs, a result interpreted as suggesting peripheral Treg induction. TCRs shared between Treg and Tconv subsets were regarded as suggestive, but not proof, of a common clonal origin. The data could not resolve whether Treg conversion took place in a given organ or whether converted Tregs recirculated between nodes and tumor. Tracking of the top-100 tumor clones could be carried out in just a couple of patients. Detection of some of the top 100 tumor clones in both invaded and non-invaded nodes suggests recirculation between tumor and draining nodes. In the targeted TCR-seq data, Tregs appeared more clonally expanded than Tconvs in all tissues, and both subsets were less diverse in tumor than lymph nodes.

Library method: bulk RNA-seq. The data were produced on an Illumina HiSeq 2500. The study's processing was this. CDR3 sequences in the separate targeted TCR-seq dataset were extracted from raw reads and quantified using MiXCR version 2.1.5 with default parameters. TCR-beta clones in the separate targeted TCR-seq dataset were defined according to the combination of V gene, J gene and CDR3 sequence. In the separate targeted TCR-seq dataset, clones with fewer than three counts were removed, then only the 90% most strongly expressed clones per sample were retained. For each tissue in the separate targeted TCR-seq dataset, Treg-Tconv overlap was calculated by dividing the number of shared clones by the total number of Treg clones and multiplying by 100. TCRdb itself trimmed the public reads at Q25 with fastp, ran MiXCR and retained productive beta chains. When rows share a CDR3 protein, they turn into one entry using the most common DNA and genes. The V and J calls follow TCRdb's processing rather than the paper's. In this sample the table shows about 2,900 distinct CDR3 sequences, approximately 80% of which occur a single time. The biggest ten clones account for 9% to 10% of the sample.

The CDR1 and CDR2 encoded by the germline V gene are MNHEY and SVGEGT. Counted from cysteine to phenylalanine, this CDR3 has 14 amino acids. Just CDR3 DNA is preserved here, 42 bases in frame from base 1. Trimming removed 0 bases from V and 3 bases from J, leaving 6 bases between the germline ends. The sequence came from a female donor with luminal breast cancer. Sequencing was done on a sample of sorted memory CD4+ effector T cells from a lymph node. Taken with the paper, the label for cell subset or site translates to: CD45RA-negative sorted CD4+ T cells (memory Tconv or effector/memory Treg). This chain is built from TRBV6-2 or TRBV6-3 and TRBJ1-5; the D segment cannot be called with confidence. The base sequence is TGTGCCAGCAGTTACTCGCCCTCCAATCAGCCCCAGCATTTT. Translated, it reads CASSYSPSNQPQHF.